The 20 T cell receptor beta chains below all came from one sample that was sequenced in a study of T cell repertoires in cytomegalovirus infection. One entry per CDR3 protein, called by TCRdb with MiXCR from the reads. This sample yields roughly 500,000 distinct CDR3 sequences, of which more than 15% are seen a single time; 20% to 30% belongs to the top ten. The sequenced sample consisted of CD8+ T cells from PBMCs. Receptors were obtained from a human donor in good health (CMV status not recorded). Some clones in this sample may be carry-over from other donors' samples.

The sample holds a few counts of this clonotype. V and J are TRBV5-1 and TRBJ1-6; D perhaps matches TRBD1 (6 bases). The CDR3 loop spans 15 amino acids. Trimming stripped 4 bases from V and 9 bases from J, with 17 bases between. CDR1 and CDR2 from the germline V gene are SGHRS and YFSETQ. The CDR3 loop reads CASSPGGGTGSPLHF. CDR3 sequence (DNA): TGCGCCAGCAGCCCCGGGGGCGGCACGGGTTCACCCCTCCACTTT.

This clonotype was found once. J is TRBJ1-2 and V is TRBV9, with D maybe TRBD1 (5 bases). CDR1 SGDLS and CDR2 YYNGEE come from the germline V gene. Deletions cut 6 bases from V and 7 bases from J, with 16 bases between. CDR3 length: 13 amino acids. CDR3 bases: TGTGCCAGCACCTTCGGGGGGAACAGTGGCTACACCTTC. It encodes CASTFGGNSGYTF. The whole variable domain, filled in from reference TRBV9 and TRBJ1-2, reads DSGVTQTPKHLITATGQRVTLRCSPRSGDLSVYWYQQSLDQGLQFLIQYYNGEERAKGNILERFSAQQFPDLHSELNLSSLELGDSALYFCASTFGGNSGYTFGSGTRLTVV.

J is TRBJ2-4 and V is TRBV24-1; possibly TRBD1 for D (6 bases). Per germline, CDR1 KGHDR and CDR2 SFDVKD. The ends were cut back, 12 bases at V and 0 bases at J, with 8 bases in the middle. The CDR3 extends over 12 amino acids. CDR3 protein: CAFRGAKNIQYF. The CDR3 region has the DNA TGTGCCTTCAGGGGAGCCAAAAACATTCAGTACTTC.

The gene calls are TRBV28 and TRBJ2-1; D is ambiguous. The germline gives CDR1 MDHEN, CDR2 SYDVKM. The CDR3 spans 13 residues. V gave up 6 bases and J gave up 10 bases, with 16 bases separating them. CDR3 sequence (DNA): TGTGCCAGCAGCGCCTCCCGGTTGGGAGAGCAGTTCTTC. Residues: CASSASRLGEQFF. The entire variable domain, with the rest obtained from reference TRBV28 and TRBJ2-1, is as follows: DVKVTQSSRYLVKRTGEKVFLECVQDMDHENMFWYRQDPGLGLRLIYFSYDVKMKEKGDIPEGYSVSREKKERFSLILESASTNQTSMYLCASSASRLGEQFFGPGTRLTVL.

This clonotype has a count of ten or more. The CDR3 reads CASSEDVPGYEQYF. CDR3 DNA sequence: TGTGCCAGCAGTGAGGACGTCCCCGGCTACGAGCAGTACTTC. V is TRBV2 and J is TRBJ2-7, with unresolved D. Germline loops: CDR1 SNHLY, CDR2 FYNNEI. CDR3 length: 14 residues. V lost 3 bases and J lost 3, with 12 bases in between.

This clonotype has ten or more counts. The chain carries TRBV7-9 and TRBJ2-5; TRBD1 matches at 7 bases. Germline V lookup: CDR1 SEHNR, CDR2 FQNEAQ (reference sequence). V dropped 2 bases and J dropped 2; count of bases not matched to a gene: 2. The CDR3 is 14 amino acids. The CDR3 loop is CASSLSRGQETQYF. For the CDR3, the DNA is TGTGCCAGCAGCTTATCCAGGGGGCAAGAGACCCAGTACTTC.

This clonotype was seen repeatedly, ten times or more. The J gene is TRBJ2-1, the V gene TRBV7-6; unclear D gene. With 5 bases removed from V and 7 bases from J, the gap between germline ends came to 15 bases. Germline-derived CDR1 and CDR2 are SGHVS and FNYEAQ. The CDR3 is made up of 14 amino acids. The CDR3 spells CASSNGRVGNEQFF. Written as DNA, the CDR3 is TGTGCCAGCAGCAACGGCCGGGTGGGGAATGAGCAGTTCTTC.

The gene calls are TRBV5-1 and TRBJ2-1, with D tentatively TRBD1 (6 bases). Trimming stripped 7 bases from V and 6 bases from J, with 14 bases between. The CDR3 extends over 13 amino acids. CDR1 is SGHRS, CDR2 YFSETQ, per germline. CDR3 nucleotides: TGCGCCAGCTCCCAGTGGGGGCCCAATGAGCAGTTCTTC. Translating it yields CASSQWGPNEQFF.

The table lists this clonotype with many counts. This chain joins TRBV20-1 and TRBJ2-7; D gene ambiguous. V lost 3 bases, J lost 0 bases, and 15 bases lay in between. CDR1 and CDR2 (germline): DFQATT, SNEGSKA (reference sequence). The length of the CDR3 is 15 residues. DNA of the CDR3: TGCAGTGCTAGGGATCAAGCTGATGCCTCCTACGAGCAGTACTTC. Residues: CSARDQADASYEQYF.

As concerns this clonotype: A much larger clone differs by one base, so this may be a read error. The chain employs TRBV6-8 and TRBJ2-1; D call uncertain. Germline assignment: CDR1 MNHGY and CDR2 SAAAGT. The CDR3 is 17 amino acids. The CDR3 nucleotides read TGTACCAGCAGTTACTCGGGTCATCCGTTGGCAAAGGATGAGCAGTTCTTC. Protein product: CTSSYSGHPLAKDEQFF.

This clonotype was detected a few times. V gene TRBV10-2 combines with J gene TRBJ2-1; a possible D gene is TRBD2 (5 bases). V was clipped by 5 bases and J by 6 bases, with 20 bases between them. CDR3 size: 16 residues. Germline V gene lookup returns CDR1 WSHSY and CDR2 SAAADI. The CDR3 DNA follows: TGCGCCAGCAGTCTTCCGTCGGGGTCCAGTTCCAATGAGCAGTTCTTC. It yields the protein CASSLPSGSSSNEQFF.

This clonotype was seen ten or more times. The chain recombines TRBV7-9 with TRBJ2-7; D call uncertain. This CDR3 region has 13 residues. Trimming took off 5 bases at V and 3 bases at J, with 11 bases between the two ends. Germline CDR1 SEHNR, CDR2 FQNEAQ (reference sequence). CDR3 amino acids: CASSPARRYEQYF. In DNA form, the CDR3 reads TGTGCCAGCAGCCCCGCACGCCGCTACGAGCAGTACTTC.

This clonotype has a handful of counts. This chain links TRBV5-4 with TRBJ2-2; D not certain. The CDR3 is 12 amino acids. Germline lookup yields CDR1 SGHNT and CDR2 YYREEE (reference sequence). V was trimmed by 6 bases and J by 2 bases, leaving 5 bases between them. In DNA form, the CDR3 reads TGTGCCAGCACCGATAACACCGGGGAGCTGTTTTTT. This codes for CASTDNTGELFF.

This clonotype was detected many times. The chain couples TRBV7-2 to TRBJ2-2; D may be TRBD2 (6 bases). V was shortened by 6 bases and J by 0 bases, with 14 bases between the two germline ends. The CDR3 length is 16 residues. Per the germline V gene, CDR1 is SGHTA and CDR2 is FQGNSA. CDR3 nucleotides: TGTGCCAGCAGATCTAGCGTTGGAGCGAACACCGGGGAGCTGTTTTTT. It specifies CASRSSVGANTGELFF.

This clonotype was observed many times. The J gene is TRBJ2-7, the V gene TRBV4-2; D tentatively fits TRBD1 or TRBD2 (5 bases each). The CDR3 covers 15 residues. V lost 0 bases, J lost 2 bases, and 11 bases lay in between. The germline gives CDR1 LGHNA, CDR2 YNFKEQ. CDR3 amino acids: CASSQDGTATYEQYF. CDR3 nucleotides: TGTGCCAGCAGCCAAGATGGGACGGCCACCTACGAGCAGTACTTC.

This clonotype showed up many times. The rearrangement links TRBV27 to TRBJ1-4; maybe TRBD1 (5 bases). Germline CDR1 is MNHEY and CDR2 is SMNVEV (reference sequence). The CDR3 is 15 residues long. V was shortened by 6 bases and J by 5 bases, with 16 bases between the two germline ends. DNA of the CDR3: TGTGCCAGCAGGGGGCTTGGACGGCAGAATGAAAAACTGTTTTTT. Its protein is CASRGLGRQNEKLFF.

This clonotype was seen a handful of times. The chain carries TRBV4-1 and TRBJ1-2; 8 nucleotides agree with TRBD1. CDR1 is MGHRA and CDR2 is YSYEKL in the germline V gene. With 6 bases clipped from V and 5 bases from J, the junction kept 14 bases outside the gene matches. This CDR3 has 16 amino acids. The CDR3 loop is CASSRPVGQALYGYTF. CDR3 in DNA: TGCGCCAGCAGTCGGCCCGTGGGACAGGCACTATATGGCTACACCTTC.

This clonotype was recorded at least ten times. The chain carries TRBV7-2 and TRBJ2-5, with TRBD2 matching 7 bases. The CDR3 length is 15 residues. Losses at the gene ends were 1 base for V and 1 base for J; bases not matched to a gene: 3. Germline assignment: CDR1 SGHTA and CDR2 FQGNSA. The CDR3 DNA follows: TGTGCCAGCAGCTTAGGGGACTACCTCCAAGAGACCCAGTACTTC. Residues: CASSLGDYLQETQYF.

This clonotype was found a few times. The rearrangement links TRBV12-3 or TRBV12-4 to TRBJ1-3, with 9 bases matching TRBD1. After removal of 6 bases from V and 0 bases from J, the junction contained 6 bases not matched to a gene. This CDR3 spans 16 amino acids. CDR3 region: CASSWTGALSGNTIYF. The CDR3 nucleotides are TGTGCCAGCAGCTGGACAGGGGCTCTCTCTGGAAACACCATATATTTT.

This clonotype was detected only a few times. The chain employs TRBV6-5 and TRBJ1-3; no clear D gene. The CDR3 has 16 residues. The V end was cut by 0 bases, the J end by 0 bases, with 9 bases between. Germline V gene sequence: CDR1 MNHEY, CDR2 SVGAGI. This CDR3 is CASSYSEESSGNTIYF. CDR3 DNA: TGTGCCAGCAGTTACTCGGAGGAGAGCTCTGGAAACACCATATATTTT.